The text below deals with one T cell receptor beta chain. Antigen: not known. The sample comes from a study of T cell repertoires in cytomegalovirus infection. About the research overall: Public TCR beta signatures marked donors with CMV infection and the matching HLA.

General observations from the study: Cumulative public TCR beta family frequency identified CMV carriers with the relevant HLA.

TCRdb reprocessed the reads via MiXCR and lists one record per CDR3 protein. The repertoire holds fewer than 200,000 distinct CDR3 sequences, with approximately 14% as singletons. The sample consisted of PBMCs. This sequence was found in a human donor in good health (CMV status not recorded). Some clones in this sample may be carry-over from other donors' samples.

CDR3 nucleotide sequence: TGCGCCAGCAGCTTGGTAATTGGCGTCTACGAGCAGTACTTC. Translating gives CASSLVIGVYEQYF. This chain joins TRBV5-1 and TRBJ2-7; D gene ambiguous. This CDR3 is built from 14 residues. With 0 bases removed from V and 3 bases from J, the gap between germline ends came to 10 bases. Germline-derived CDR1 and CDR2 are SGHRS and YFSETQ.